The clone carrying this TCR beta chain was counted a few times. Profiling relied on immunoSEQ multiplex PCR, and the TCRdb table lists in-frame clones only, not all of them. The data contain 200,000 to 250,000 clones, around 90% of them singletons. The CDR3 loop spans 16 amino acids. The V gene's germline CDR1 is SGHTA and CDR2 FQGNSA. V lost 5 bases and J 8 bases, leaving 21 bases between the germline ends. This sample was taken from a study of blood T cell repertoires in COVID-19. The source is a man at least 80 years old with acute or convalescent COVID-19. Sequences were obtained from peripheral blood. This chain connects TRBV7-2 to TRBJ1-4; no clear D. Written as DNA, the CDR3 is TGTGCCAGCAGCCTATCAATAGCCACTCCAAAGGAAAAACTGTTTTTT. This sequence encodes CASSLSIATPKEKLFF.